The 32 T cell receptor beta chains presented below share a single source sample, sequenced in a study of blood T cell repertoires in COVID-19. Here immunoSEQ multiplex PCR was the method, and the copy in TCRdb shows in-frame clones only, minus some. In the table there are approximately 150,000 clones, approximately 82% of which are singletons. The sample comprised peripheral blood. Source of these receptors: a man aged 55 to 70 with active or convalescent COVID-19.

V usage is TRBV10-3 and J usage is TRBJ2-5, with TRBD1 as a possible D gene (6 bases). The ends were cut back, 6 bases at V and 3 bases at J, with 14 bases in the middle. This CDR3 region has 14 residues. The germline V gene encodes CDR1 ENHRY and CDR2 SYGVKD. The CDR3 reads CAISGDTSKETQYF. The CDR3, as DNA: TGTGCCATCAGCGGGGACACCAGTAAAGAGACCCAGTACTTC.

This chain joins TRBV5-6 and TRBJ2-5, with a weak D call TRBD2 (6 bases). The CDR3 is 13 amino acids. Germline V CDR1 and CDR2: SGHDT, YYEEEE. Trimming took off 5 bases at V and 5 bases at J, with 13 bases between the two ends. CDR3 residues: CASRTSFRETQYF. CDR3 DNA: TGTGCCAGCAGGACTAGTTTCCGGGAGACCCAGTACTTC.

V and J are TRBV3-1 (or the pseudogene TRBV3-2) and TRBJ1-2; TRBD1 matches at 9 bases. This CDR3 region has 13 residues. V shed 3 bases and J 7 bases; nucleotides not matched to a gene: 3. Germline lookup yields CDR1 LGHDT and CDR2 YNNKEL (reference sequence). CDR3 sequence: CASSQGQGSGYTF. CDR3 coding DNA: TGTGCCAGCAGCCAGGGACAGGGTAGTGGCTACACCTTC.

V is TRBV11-2 and J is TRBJ1-3; D is unresolved. Trimming stripped 5 bases from V and 0 bases from J, with 11 bases between. The CDR3 has 15 amino acids. From germline, CDR1 is SGHAT and CDR2 FQNNGV. CDR3 amino acids: CASSEAGVSGNTIYF. As DNA, the CDR3 is TGTGCCAGCAGCGAAGCGGGCGTCTCTGGAAACACCATATATTTT.

This chain links TRBV19 with TRBJ1-6, with TRBD1 matching over 7 bases. The CDR3 totals 16 residues. Germline-derived CDR1 and CDR2 are LNHDA and SQIVND (reference sequence). Unmatched junction bases numbered 7, after V lost 5 bases and J lost 3 bases. CDR3 bases: TGTGCCAGTAGTTCAACAGGGGCTAACTATAATTCACCCCTCCACTTT. Protein sequence: CASSSTGANYNSPLHF. The whole variable domain, filled in from reference TRBV19 and TRBJ1-6, reads DGGITQSPKYLFRKEGQNVTLSCEQNLNHDAMYWYRQDPGQGLRLIYYSQIVNDFQKGDIAEGYSVSREKKESFPLTVTSAQKNPTAFYLCASSSTGANYNSPLHFGNGTRLTVT.

The chain employs TRBV5-4 and TRBJ2-3; no clear D. This CDR3 comprises 14 residues. V dropped 3 bases and J dropped 3 bases, with 11 bases sitting between them. CDR1 SGHNT and CDR2 YYREEE come from the germline V gene (reference sequence). The CDR3 spells CASSSGSGTDTQYF. For the CDR3, the DNA is TGTGCCAGCAGCTCAGGATCTGGGACAGATACGCAGTATTTT.

The chain uses TRBV4-3 and TRBJ1-3; D remains ambiguous. Germline CDR1 reads LGHNA; CDR2 reads YSLEER. Between the trimmed V and J ends, which lost 1 base and 4 bases, there was a span of 11 bases. The length of the CDR3 is 15 residues. The CDR3: CASSQAPIMGNTIYF. Written as DNA, the CDR3 is TGCGCCAGCAGCCAAGCCCCTATAATGGGAAACACCATATATTTT.

This chain joins TRBV5-1 and TRBJ2-7, with D maybe TRBD2 (5 bases). Germline CDR1 reads SGHRS; CDR2 reads YFSETQ. This CDR3 is 15 amino acids long. Between the trimmed V and J ends, which lost 0 bases and 0 bases, there was a span of 10 bases. CDR3 nucleotides: TGCGCCAGCAGCTTGGGGCCGGGAAGCTCCTACGAGCAGTACGTC. Translated: CASSLGPGSSYEQYV.

The chain uses TRBV11-2 and TRBJ1-2, with 10 bases matching TRBD1. The germline CDR1 and CDR2 sequences are SGHAT and FQNNGV. This CDR3 contains 15 residues. J lost 4 bases, V lost 6 bases, and 8 bases had no gene match. CDR3 coding DNA: TGTGCCAGCAGTAGTCGACAGGGGGCTATCTATGGCTACACCTTC. This sequence encodes CASSSRQGAIYGYTF.

The CDR3 protein is CASSPRTVNSYEQYF. The CDR3 nucleotides are TGTGCCAGCAGCCCCCGGACAGTGAACTCCTACGAGCAGTACTTC. This rearrangement joins TRBV14 to TRBJ2-7, with TRBD1 as a possible D gene (6 bases). The V end lost 4 bases, the J end lost 0 bases, and 13 bases lay between the germline ends. Germline CDR1 and CDR2: SGHDN and FVKESK. The CDR3 is 15 residues long.

This clone was seen once. This rearrangement joins TRBV18 to TRBJ1-1; the D is unclear. Germline-derived CDR1 and CDR2 are KGHSH and LQKENI. The length of the CDR3 is 13 residues. V was trimmed by 3 bases and J by 4 bases, leaving 9 bases between them. The CDR3 DNA reads as TGTGCCAGCTCACCCAGAGAGGGCACTGAAGCTTTCTTT. This translates into CASSPREGTEAFF.

This clone has only one observation. The J gene is TRBJ2-1, the V gene TRBV18; 9 bases agree with TRBD2. CDR3 size: 16 residues. Per germline, CDR1 KGHSH and CDR2 LQKENI. Trimming at V came to 2 bases and at J to 3 bases, leaving 5 bases not matched to a gene. The CDR3 protein is CASSPAASGNYNEQFF. DNA of the CDR3: TGTGCCAGCTCACCAGCGGCTAGCGGGAACTACAATGAGCAGTTCTTC. The full variable domain, rest sourced from reference TRBV18 and TRBJ2-1, is NAGVMQNPRHLVRRRGQEARLRCSPMKGHSHVYWYRQLPEEGLKFMVYLQKENIIDESGMPKERFSAEFPKEGPSILRIQQVVRGDSAAYFCASSPAASGNYNEQFFGPGTRLTVL.

This clone was seen a handful of times. This sample also contains other DNA sequences that code for the same CDR3. V is TRBV6-5 and J is TRBJ2-7; 7 nucleotides align to TRBD1. The V gene end was trimmed by 2 bases and the J gene end by 3 bases; junction bases not matched to a gene: 4. Germline CDR1 reads MNHEY; CDR2 reads SVGAGI. The CDR3 contains 14 residues. The CDR3 coding sequence is TGTGCCAGCAGTTACGGGGCAGGGGGCTACGAGCAGTACTTC. Protein sequence: CASSYGAGGYEQYF.

The chain employs TRBV19 and TRBJ1-5; 7 bases fit TRBD1. This CDR3 comprises 13 residues. In germline, CDR1 is LNHDA, CDR2 SQIVND (reference sequence). Trimming removed 7 bases from V and 5 bases from J; junction bases left unmatched: 5. As DNA, the CDR3 is TGTGCCAGTAAGAGCAGGGGGGATCAGCCCCAGCATTTT. Encoded protein: CASKSRGDQPQHF. Supplemented by reference TRBV19 and TRBJ1-5, the full variable domain reads DGGITQSPKYLFRKEGQNVTLSCEQNLNHDAMYWYRQDPGQGLRLIYYSQIVNDFQKGDIAEGYSVSREKKESFPLTVTSAQKNPTAFYLCASKSRGDQPQHFGDGTRLSIL.

The chain carries TRBV9 and TRBJ2-7; the D gene is possibly TRBD1 (6 bases). Deletions cut 3 bases from V and 4 bases from J, with 14 bases between. The germline V gene has CDR1 SGDLS and CDR2 YYNGEE. The CDR3 is 14 amino acids. The CDR3 protein is CASSGHEGEYEQYF. The CDR3 DNA reads TGTGCCAGCAGCGGACACGAGGGGGAGTACGAGCAGTACTTC.

This clone was seen a few times. This sequence joins TRBV30 and TRBJ2-1, with 9 bases aligning to TRBD2. Unmatched junction bases numbered 3, after V lost 7 bases and J lost 2 bases. The CDR3 runs to 13 residues. Germline values: CDR1 GTSNPN, CDR2 SVGIG (reference sequence). The CDR3 reads CASRLAAYNEQFF. CDR3 coding DNA: TGTGCCTCCCGACTAGCGGCCTACAATGAGCAGTTCTTC.

This chain links TRBV28 with TRBJ1-5, with D unclear. Per germline, CDR1 MDHEN and CDR2 SYDVKM. V lost 5 bases to trimming and J lost 2 bases, with 16 bases between them. The CDR3 runs to 16 residues. In DNA form, the CDR3 reads TGTGCCAGCAGTCCCACGGAGGTGGGCGGCAATCAGCCCCAGCATTTT. Translated: CASSPTEVGGNQPQHF.

This chain joins TRBV9 and TRBJ2-1; the D is unclear. The CDR3 spans 15 residues. Trimming took 0 bases from V and 7 from J, leaving 14 bases between them. Germline assignment: CDR1 SGDLS and CDR2 YYNGEE. The CDR3: CASSVASQTYNEQFF. Written as DNA, the CDR3 is TGTGCCAGCAGCGTAGCCTCGCAGACTTATAATGAGCAGTTCTTC. Full variable domain (missing parts from reference TRBV9 and TRBJ2-1): DSGVTQTPKHLITATGQRVTLRCSPRSGDLSVYWYQQSLDQGLQFLIQYYNGEERAKGNILERFSAQQFPDLHSELNLSSLELGDSALYFCASSVASQTYNEQFFGPGTRLTVL.

This chain joins TRBV7-8 and TRBJ2-7; the match to TRBD1 covers 7 bases. With 5 bases clipped from V and 3 bases from J, the junction kept 7 bases outside the gene matches. The CDR3 is made up of 14 amino acids. Germline V gene sequence: CDR1 SGHVS, CDR2 FQNEAQ. CDR3 bases: TGTGCCAGCAGCCCCCGGGACAGAAACTACGAGCAGTACTTC. Translating it yields CASSPRDRNYEQYF.

The chain joins TRBV12-3 or TRBV12-4 to TRBJ2-2, with unresolved D. The length of the CDR3 is 13 residues. V lost 8 bases, J lost 3 bases, and 10 bases lay in between. DNA for the CDR3: TGTGCCAGCGCGGCGACTCACACCGGGGAGCTGTTTTTT. This sequence encodes CASAATHTGELFF.

The chain combines TRBV6-5 with TRBJ1-2, with TRBD1 identical over 9 bases. From germline, CDR1 is MNHEY and CDR2 SVGAGI. V was pared by 6 bases and J by 2 bases, with 4 bases of the junction left unmatched. CDR3 length: 14 residues. The CDR3 DNA reads TGTGCCAGCAGCGGACAGGGGAAAAACTATGGCTACACCTTC. Amino acids: CASSGQGKNYGYTF.

J is TRBJ2-7 and V is TRBV11-3, with D possibly being TRBD1 (5 bases). The CDR3 sequence is 15 residues long. Trimming stripped 0 bases from V and 2 bases from J, with 11 bases between. Germline CDR1 and CDR2: SGHNT and YENEEA. The CDR3, as DNA: TGTGCCAGCAGCTTAGAAAGTTCAGGGACCTACGAGCAGTACGTC. It is translated as CASSLESSGTYEQYV.

The V gene is TRBV19, the J gene TRBJ1-5, with a weak D call TRBD1 (6 bases). There are 14 residues in the CDR3. The germline V gene has CDR1 LNHDA and CDR2 SQIVND (reference sequence). V lost 9 bases to trimming and J lost 2 bases, with 14 bases between them. CDR3 region: CASGDTPRNQPQHF. CDR3 DNA: TGTGCCAGCGGGGACACCCCTCGCAATCAGCCCCAGCATTTT.

V usage is TRBV7-8 and J usage is TRBJ1-1; D not certain. Trimming removed 7 bases at V and 1 base at J, with 13 bases between. Germline lookup yields CDR1 SGHVS and CDR2 FQNEAQ. The CDR3 is made up of 14 amino acids. The DNA for the CDR3 is TGTGCCAGCACCGTTAGTCTTCGGAACACTGAAGCTTTCTTT. Its translation: CASTVSLRNTEAFF.

CDR3 DNA sequence: TGCGCCAGCAGCCAAGATGGGAGATATCAGCACGAGCAGTACTTC. Its translation is CASSQDGRYQHEQYF. V usage is TRBV4-3 and J usage is TRBJ2-7, with D perhaps matching TRBD2 (5 bases). V gave up 0 bases and J gave up 5 bases, with 14 bases separating them. The CDR3 is made up of 15 amino acids. Germline V gives CDR1 LGHNA, CDR2 YSLEER.

This chain links TRBV5-6 with TRBJ2-5; 10 nucleotides line up with TRBD2. This CDR3 contains 16 residues. CDR1 and CDR2 from the germline V gene are SGHDT and YYEEEE. J gave up 5 bases and V 0 bases, and 7 bases lay outside the gene matches. The CDR3 bases are TGTGCCAGCAGCTTGGCTAGCGGGAGAGGGGGTGAGACCCAGTACTTC. Protein: CASSLASGRGGETQYF.

This clone was counted a few times. The rearrangement links TRBV27 to TRBJ2-1; D is uncertain. The CDR3 sequence is 16 residues long. Trimming pared 0 bases from V and 2 bases from J, leaving 11 bases between. CDR1 and CDR2 (germline): MNHEY, SMNVEV (reference sequence). The CDR3 DNA follows: TGTGCCAGCAGTTTATCCTACGTGGTGACCTACAATGAGCAGTTCTTC. Protein product: CASSLSYVVTYNEQFF.

The chain uses TRBV6-9 and TRBJ1-1; 10 bases are a match to TRBD1. The germline V gene encodes CDR1 MNHGY and CDR2 SVAAGI. This CDR3 has 15 residues. J gave up 5 bases and V 4 bases, and 7 bases lay outside the gene matches. CDR3 DNA sequence: TGTGCCAGCAGTTCACCGGGACAGGGGTTGACTGAAGCTTTCTTT. It yields the protein CASSSPGQGLTEAFF.

The chain carries TRBV3-1 (or the pseudogene TRBV3-2) and TRBJ1-2; 10 bases are shared with TRBD1. The V gene end was trimmed by 1 base and the J gene end by 7 bases; junction bases not matched to a gene: 6. Germline V lookup: CDR1 LGHDT, CDR2 YNNKEL (reference sequence). There are 15 residues in the CDR3. CDR3: CASSQGTGGVGGYTF. The CDR3 coding sequence is TGTGCCAGCAGCCAAGGGACAGGGGGAGTAGGTGGCTACACCTTC.

This clone has just a few counts. The sample contains more than one DNA sequence encoding this CDR3. The CDR3 region has the DNA TGCGCCAGCAGCTTGGGTGGGACTAGCGGGGCTGATGAGCAGTTCTTC. Translating it yields CASSLGGTSGADEQFF. This sequence joins TRBV5-1 and TRBJ2-1, with 13 nucleotides matching TRBD2. Per the germline V gene, CDR1 is SGHRS and CDR2 is YFSETQ. The trim removed 0 bases at V and 8 bases at J, leaving 5 bases unmatched. CDR3 size: 16 residues.

The rearrangement links TRBV6-5 to TRBJ1-2; 7 nucleotides line up with TRBD1. Per the germline V gene, CDR1 is MNHEY and CDR2 is SVGAGI. This CDR3 spans 15 amino acids. V lost 2 bases, J lost 2 bases, and 5 bases stayed unmatched. CDR3 sequence: CASSYLRGTNYGYTF. The CDR3 bases are TGTGCCAGCAGTTACCTCAGGGGGACAAACTATGGCTACACCTTC.

The chain is built from TRBV3-1 (or the pseudogene TRBV3-2) and TRBJ1-5; TRBD1 matches at 8 bases. The J segment lost 4 bases and the V segment lost 4 bases, leaving 3 bases of the junction unmatched. Germline CDR1 LGHDT, CDR2 YNNKEL (reference sequence). The CDR3 loop spans 14 amino acids. Here the CDR3 reads CASSRTGKNQPQHF. The CDR3 nucleotides are TGTGCCAGCAGCCGGACAGGGAAGAATCAGCCCCAGCATTTT.